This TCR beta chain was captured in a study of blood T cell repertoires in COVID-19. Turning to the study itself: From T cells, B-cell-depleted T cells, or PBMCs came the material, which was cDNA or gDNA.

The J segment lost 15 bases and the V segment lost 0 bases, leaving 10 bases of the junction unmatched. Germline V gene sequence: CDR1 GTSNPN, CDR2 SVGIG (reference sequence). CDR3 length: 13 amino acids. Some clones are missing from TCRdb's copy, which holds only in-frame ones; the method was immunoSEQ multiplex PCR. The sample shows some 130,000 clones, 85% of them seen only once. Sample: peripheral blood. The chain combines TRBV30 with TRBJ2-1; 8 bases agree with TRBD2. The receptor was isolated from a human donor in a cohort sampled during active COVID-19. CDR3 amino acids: CAWSVRPAGVRFF. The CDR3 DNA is TGTGCCTGGAGTGTACGCCCAGCGGGGGTCCGGTTCTTC.